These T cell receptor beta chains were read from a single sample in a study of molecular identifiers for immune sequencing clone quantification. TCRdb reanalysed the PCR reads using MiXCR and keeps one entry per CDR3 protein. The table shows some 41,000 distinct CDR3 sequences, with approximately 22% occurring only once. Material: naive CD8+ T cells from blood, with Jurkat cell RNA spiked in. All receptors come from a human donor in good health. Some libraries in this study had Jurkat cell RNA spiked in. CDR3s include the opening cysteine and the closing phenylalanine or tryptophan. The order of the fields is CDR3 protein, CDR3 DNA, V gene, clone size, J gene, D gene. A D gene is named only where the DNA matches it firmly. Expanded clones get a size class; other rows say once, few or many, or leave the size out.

cdr3_aa: CAWRPRYNEQFF
cdr3_nt: TGTGCCTGGAGGCCCCGGTACAATGAGCAGTTCTTC
v_call: TRBV30
clone_size: many
j_call: TRBJ2-1
d_call: NA

cdr3_aa: CASTGSRGDEQFF
cdr3_nt: TGTGCCAGCACCGGGTCGAGAGGGGATGAGCAGTTCTTC
v_call: TRBV12-3/TRBV12-4
clone_size: few
j_call: TRBJ2-1
d_call: NA

cdr3_aa: CASSLHRGPEAFF
cdr3_nt: TGTGCCAGCAGCTTGCACAGGGGGCCTGAAGCTTTCTTT
v_call: TRBV5-3
clone_size: many
j_call: TRBJ1-1
d_call: TRBD1

cdr3_aa: CASSFFPGPMNTGELFF
cdr3_nt: TGTGCCAGCAGCTTTTTTCCCGGGCCTATGAATACCGGGGAGCTGTTTTTT
v_call: TRBV7-9
clone_size: many
j_call: TRBJ2-2
d_call: NA

cdr3_aa: CASRAGLAGVGDNEQFF
cdr3_nt: TGTGCCAGCAGGGCAGGACTAGCGGGAGTCGGGGACAATGAGCAGTTCTTC
v_call: TRBV12-3/TRBV12-4
clone_size: NA
j_call: TRBJ2-1
d_call: TRBD2

cdr3_aa: CSAEYSYEQYF
cdr3_nt: TGCAGCGCGGAGTACTCCTACGAGCAGTACTTC
v_call: TRBV29-1
clone_size: many
j_call: TRBJ2-7
d_call: NA

cdr3_aa: CASSLDSNQETQYF
cdr3_nt: TGTGCCAGCAGCTTAGACAGCAACCAAGAGACCCAGTACTTC
v_call: TRBV7-9
clone_size: NA
j_call: TRBJ2-5
d_call: NA

cdr3_aa: CASSRTVNTEAFF
cdr3_nt: TGCGCCAGCAGCCGGACAGTGAACACTGAAGCTTTCTTT
v_call: TRBV4-3
clone_size: many
j_call: TRBJ1-1
d_call: NA

cdr3_aa: CASSPANTGELFF
cdr3_nt: TGTGCCAGCAGCCCAGCGAACACCGGGGAGCTGTTTTTT
v_call: TRBV7-9
clone_size: NA
j_call: TRBJ2-2
d_call: NA

cdr3_aa: CASSLEGFGEKLFF
cdr3_nt: TGTGCCAGCAGTTTAGAAGGGTTTGGCGAAAAACTGTTTTTT
v_call: TRBV12-3/TRBV12-4
clone_size: NA
j_call: TRBJ1-4
d_call: NA

cdr3_aa: CASSGGGLASF
cdr3_nt: TGTGCCAGCAGCGGCGGGGGCTTGGCTTCCTTT
v_call: TRBV13
clone_size: NA
j_call: TRBJ1-1
d_call: NA

cdr3_aa: CSARDREHNSNQPQHF
cdr3_nt: TGCAGTGCTAGAGACAGGGAACACAATAGCAATCAGCCCCAGCATTTT
v_call: TRBV20-1
clone_size: many
j_call: TRBJ1-5
d_call: NA

cdr3_aa: CASSPLSSYEQYF
cdr3_nt: TGTGCCAGCAGCCCTCTGTCCTCCTACGAGCAGTACTTC
v_call: TRBV27
clone_size: many
j_call: TRBJ2-7
d_call: NA

cdr3_aa: CASTRGLAASETQYF
cdr3_nt: TGTGCCAGCACCCGGGGCCTAGCCGCCTCAGAGACCCAGTACTTC
v_call: TRBV7-6
clone_size: NA
j_call: TRBJ2-5
d_call: NA

cdr3_aa: CATGPNRHEQYF
cdr3_nt: TGTGCCACGGGCCCAAACCGGCACGAGCAGTACTTC
v_call: TRBV25-1
clone_size: NA
j_call: TRBJ2-7
d_call: NA

cdr3_aa: CASSPPGQIYMNTAAFF
cdr3_nt: TGTGCCAGCAGCCCGCCGGGACAGATTTACATGAACACTGCAGCTTTCTTT
v_call: TRBV6-5
clone_size: NA
j_call: TRBJ1-1
d_call: TRBD1

cdr3_aa: CSAFKIPGLSYNEQFF
cdr3_nt: TGCAGTGCTTTTAAAATCCCGGGACTATCCTACAATGAGCAGTTCTTC
v_call: TRBV20-1
clone_size: many
j_call: TRBJ2-1
d_call: TRBD2

cdr3_aa: CASSYGATNEKLFF
cdr3_nt: TGTGCCAGCAGTTACGGAGCAACTAATGAAAAACTGTTTTTT
v_call: TRBV6-5
clone_size: medium-sized
j_call: TRBJ1-4
d_call: NA

cdr3_aa: CASLLHRAGERPETQYF
cdr3_nt: TGTGCCAGCCTACTCCACCGGGCAGGGGAGCGCCCAGAGACCCAGTACTTC
v_call: TRBV28
clone_size: many
j_call: TRBJ2-5
d_call: NA

cdr3_aa: CASSGGYPDQPQHF
cdr3_nt: TGTGCCAGCAGTGGAGGCTACCCCGATCAGCCCCAGCATTTT
v_call: TRBV6-6
clone_size: many
j_call: TRBJ1-5
d_call: NA

cdr3_aa: CASSPQLGQNTQAFF
cdr3_nt: TGTGCCAGCAGCCCCCAACTGGGACAGAACACTCAAGCTTTCTTT
v_call: TRBV7-9
clone_size: few
j_call: TRBJ1-1
d_call: TRBD1

cdr3_aa: CASSFGVGPYEQHF
cdr3_nt: TGTGCCAGCAGTTTTGGGGTAGGCCCCTACGAGCAGCACTTC
v_call: TRBV27
clone_size: NA
j_call: TRBJ2-7
d_call: NA

cdr3_aa: CASSPQLSYEQYF
cdr3_nt: TGCGCCAGCAGCCCACAGCTCTCCTACGAGCAGTACTTC
v_call: TRBV4-1
clone_size: many
j_call: TRBJ2-7
d_call: NA

cdr3_aa: CASSSTGKAYAEAFF
cdr3_nt: TGTGCCAGCAGCTCGACAGGGAAGGCGTACGCTGAAGCTTTCTTT
v_call: TRBV7-9
clone_size: NA
j_call: TRBJ1-1
d_call: TRBD1

cdr3_aa: CASSLGVFSNQPQHF
cdr3_nt: TGTGCCAGCAGCTTGGGGGTGTTTAGCAATCAGCCCCAGCATTTT
v_call: TRBV5-5
clone_size: NA
j_call: TRBJ1-5
d_call: NA

cdr3_aa: CASSESSGGASTDTQYF
cdr3_nt: TGTGCCAGCAGTGAGTCTAGCGGGGGGGCCAGCACAGATACGCAGTATTTT
v_call: TRBV2
clone_size: many
j_call: TRBJ2-3
d_call: TRBD2

cdr3_aa: CASSQDSALETQYF
cdr3_nt: TGCGCCAGCAGCCAGGACAGTGCTTTGGAGACCCAGTACTTC
v_call: TRBV4-1
clone_size: many
j_call: TRBJ2-5
d_call: NA

cdr3_aa: CASSYGNNNEQFF
cdr3_nt: TGTGCCAGCAGTTACGGTAATAACAATGAGCAGTTCTTC
v_call: TRBV6-2/TRBV6-3
clone_size: few
j_call: TRBJ2-1
d_call: NA

cdr3_aa: CASSYSPSGGTDTQYF
cdr3_nt: TGTGCCAGCAGCTACTCCCCTAGCGGGGGCACAGATACGCAGTATTTT
v_call: TRBV3-1
clone_size: many
j_call: TRBJ2-3
d_call: TRBD2

cdr3_aa: CSVERAASGAHVLPF
cdr3_nt: TGCAGCGTTGAACGGGCGGCCTCTGGGGCCCACGTCCTGCCTTTC
v_call: TRBV29-1
clone_size: NA
j_call: TRBJ2-6
d_call: NA

cdr3_aa: CASSPGTSGRAGADTQYF
cdr3_nt: TGTGCCAGCAGTCCCGGGACTAGCGGGAGGGCCGGGGCAGATACGCAGTATTTT
v_call: TRBV28
clone_size: many
j_call: TRBJ2-3
d_call: TRBD2

cdr3_aa: CASRGVGNQPQHF
cdr3_nt: TGTGCCAGCAGGGGTGTTGGAAATCAGCCCCAGCATTTT
v_call: TRBV6-5
clone_size: many
j_call: TRBJ1-5
d_call: NA

cdr3_aa: CASSTGTGSLEQYF
cdr3_nt: TGTGCCAGCAGTACCGGGACAGGGTCCCTCGAGCAGTACTTC
v_call: TRBV2
clone_size: many
j_call: TRBJ2-7
d_call: TRBD1

cdr3_aa: CSARGIWGKNEQFF
cdr3_nt: TGCAGTGCTAGAGGTATCTGGGGAAAAAATGAGCAGTTCTTC
v_call: TRBV20-1
clone_size: many
j_call: TRBJ2-1
d_call: NA

cdr3_aa: CSARERTPSYEQYF
cdr3_nt: TGCAGTGCTAGAGAGCGGACTCCCTCCTACGAGCAGTACTTC
v_call: TRBV20-1
clone_size: NA
j_call: TRBJ2-7
d_call: NA

cdr3_aa: CASSRGLATSASTDTQYF
cdr3_nt: TGTGCCAGCAGTCGGGGACTAGCGACAAGTGCTAGCACAGATACGCAGTATTTT
v_call: TRBV4-2
clone_size: many
j_call: TRBJ2-3
d_call: TRBD2

cdr3_aa: CASSPGLNTDTQYF
cdr3_nt: TGTGCCAGCTCACCGGGACTGAACACAGATACGCAGTATTTT
v_call: TRBV18
clone_size: many
j_call: TRBJ2-3
d_call: NA

cdr3_aa: CASSFGTGTDTQYF
cdr3_nt: TGTGCCAGCAGCTTCGGGACAGGCACAGATACGCAGTATTTT
v_call: TRBV7-6
clone_size: many
j_call: TRBJ2-3
d_call: TRBD1

cdr3_aa: CASSPGTGVQPQHF
cdr3_nt: TGTGCCAGCAGTCCCGGGACAGGGGTTCAGCCCCAGCATTTT
v_call: TRBV28
clone_size: many
j_call: TRBJ1-5
d_call: TRBD1

cdr3_aa: CASSFLTGERAFF
cdr3_nt: TGTGCCAGCAGCTTTTTGACAGGGGAGAGGGCTTTCTTT
v_call: TRBV7-9
clone_size: many
j_call: TRBJ1-1
d_call: TRBD1

cdr3_aa: CASTSTGTGPTDTQYF
cdr3_nt: TGTGCCAGCACCTCTACCGGGACAGGGCCCACAGATACGCAGTATTTT
v_call: TRBV27
clone_size: many
j_call: TRBJ2-3
d_call: TRBD1

cdr3_aa: CAWTGQNSNQPQHF
cdr3_nt: TGTGCCTGGACGGGACAGAATAGCAATCAGCCCCAGCATTTT
v_call: TRBV30
clone_size: many
j_call: TRBJ1-5
d_call: TRBD1

cdr3_aa: CASSQGGLSSGANVLTF
cdr3_nt: TGCGCCAGCAGCCAAGGCGGGTTATCCTCTGGGGCCAACGTCCTGACTTTC
v_call: TRBV4-3
clone_size: many
j_call: TRBJ2-6
d_call: NA

cdr3_aa: CSAREPDTLGLETQYF
cdr3_nt: TGCAGTGCTAGAGAACCGGATACTCTGGGGTTGGAGACCCAGTACTTC
v_call: TRBV20-1
clone_size: once
j_call: TRBJ2-5
d_call: NA

cdr3_aa: CASSQDRGASGSTDTQYF
cdr3_nt: TGTGCCAGCAGCCAAGATCGTGGGGCTAGCGGTAGCACAGATACGCAGTATTTT
v_call: TRBV3-1
clone_size: many
j_call: TRBJ2-3
d_call: TRBD2